Each of the 25 T cell receptor beta chains below was sequenced from the same sample in a study of cytomegalovirus exposure and HLA in healthy donors. The PCR had 60 Vbeta and 13 Jbeta primers. Profiled with immunoSEQ multiplex PCR; TCRdb holds only in-frame clones, not every one. The sample consists of about 110,000 clones, roughly two thirds of them appearing once. The sequenced sample consisted of PBMCs. The source of these receptors is a woman in her twenties or thirties in good health and CMV-seronegative.

CDR3 coding DNA: TGTGCCAGCAGCTTAGCGCAGGGGGCGTACACTGAAGCTTTCTTT. Translating gives CASSLAQGAYTEAFF. The V gene is TRBV7-2, the J gene TRBJ1-1, with TRBD1 matching over 8 bases. The CDR3 totals 15 residues. After removal of 0 bases from V and 3 bases from J, the junction contained 3 bases not matched to a gene. Germline V gene lookup returns CDR1 SGHTA and CDR2 FQGNSA.

This clone was counted between two and nine times. The chain is built from TRBV30 and TRBJ2-2; D is possibly TRBD1 (5 bases). Germline CDR1 GTSNPN, CDR2 SVGIG (reference sequence). Trimming cost V 3 bases and J 1 base, with 9 bases left between them. The CDR3 length is 14 residues. DNA of the CDR3: TGTGCCTGGAGCGTTCAGGGGAACACCGGGGAGCTGTTTTTT. Amino acid sequence: CAWSVQGNTGELFF. Full variable domain (remainder filled in from reference TRBV30 and TRBJ2-2): SQTIHQWPATLVQPVGSPLSLECTVEGTSNPNLYWYRQAAGRGLQLLFYSVGIGQISSEVPQNLSASRPQDRQFILSSKKLLLSDSGFYLCAWSVQGNTGELFFGEGSRLTVL.

This rearrangement joins TRBV15 to TRBJ1-2, with D tentatively TRBD1 (6 bases). The CDR3 consists of 13 residues. The germline V gene encodes CDR1 LNHNV and CDR2 YYDKDF (reference sequence). The ends were cut back, 3 bases at V and 4 bases at J, with 9 bases in the middle. This CDR3 is CATSRDSSYGYTF. The CDR3 DNA is TGTGCCACCAGCAGGGACAGCAGCTATGGCTACACCTTC.

This clone was picked up one time. The V gene is TRBV5-8, the J gene TRBJ2-2; TRBD2 matches 9 bases. The CDR3 has 15 amino acids. V shed 6 bases, J shed 0 bases, and the junction held 3 bases outside the gene matches. The germline V gene encodes CDR1 SGHTS and CDR2 YDEGEE. The CDR3 DNA reads TGTGCCAGCACCCCTAGCGGGGCGAACACCGGGGAGCTGTTTTTT. Translated: CASTPSGANTGELFF.

V gene TRBV7-9 combines with J gene TRBJ1-3; no reliable D call. The germline CDR1 and CDR2 sequences are SEHNR and FQNEAQ (reference sequence). The V and J ends lost 6 bases and 0 bases respectively, with 9 bases between them. The CDR3 extends over 14 amino acids. This chain's CDR3 is CASSSVLSGNTIYF. Here the CDR3 DNA reads TGTGCCAGCAGTTCCGTCCTCTCTGGAAACACCATATATTTT.

The chain carries TRBV4-1 and TRBJ2-3; 9 positions agree with TRBD2. From germline, CDR1 is MGHRA and CDR2 YSYEKL. The CDR3 spans 15 residues. V lost 4 bases, J lost 1 base, and 3 bases stayed unmatched. The CDR3 region is CASSRSGSGTDTQYF. CDR3 nucleotides: TGCGCCAGCAGCCGTAGCGGGAGCGGCACAGATACGCAGTATTTT.

The chain recombines TRBV27 with TRBJ2-7; 8 nucleotides line up with TRBD2. This CDR3 comprises 15 residues. The germline CDR1 and CDR2 sequences are MNHEY and SMNVEV (reference sequence). Trimming took 6 bases from V and 7 from J; bases not matched to a gene: 14. The CDR3 spells CASRATSGASGEQYF. The CDR3 coding sequence is TGTGCCAGCAGAGCTACTAGCGGAGCCTCGGGGGAGCAGTACTTC.

This rearrangement joins TRBV4-2 to TRBJ1-2, with a tentative D call TRBD1 (5 bases). In germline, CDR1 is LGHNA, CDR2 YNFKEQ. The V and J ends lost 6 bases and 4 bases respectively, with 24 bases between them. This CDR3 has 17 amino acids. The CDR3 DNA sequence: TGTGCCAGCAGTCACAACTTTCGACAGCGAGCAGCCTATGGCTACACCTTC. Its protein product is CASSHNFRQRAAYGYTF.

This chain uses TRBV11-2 with TRBJ1-5; 10 bases line up with TRBD1. This CDR3 is built from 15 residues. CDR1 and CDR2 (germline): SGHAT, FQNNGV. Trimming removed 4 bases from V and 2 bases from J; junction bases left unmatched: 2. DNA of the CDR3: TGTGCCAGCAGCTATGGGACAGGGGGCAATCAGCCCCAGCATTTT. It is translated as CASSYGTGGNQPQHF.

This clone is a singleton in its sample. V usage is TRBV7-9 and J usage is TRBJ2-5; 11 bases fit TRBD1. Germline CDR1 reads SEHNR; CDR2 reads FQNEAQ (reference sequence). V gave up 0 bases and J gave up 5 bases; unmatched junction bases: 5. This CDR3 region has 16 residues. This chain's CDR3 is CASSLAWTGGLETQYF. The CDR3 DNA sequence: TGTGCCAGCAGCTTAGCTTGGACAGGGGGCCTGGAGACCCAGTACTTC.

This clone was recorded only once. V gene TRBV7-8 combines with J gene TRBJ2-1; 10 positions agree with TRBD2. The CDR3 totals 18 residues. Germline V CDR1 and CDR2: SGHVS, FQNEAQ. V trimming: 3 bases; J trimming: 6 bases; junction bases outside the gene matches: 14. The CDR3 loop reads CASSFLPTLAGVGNEQFF. As DNA, the CDR3 is TGTGCCAGCAGCTTCCTACCAACTCTAGCGGGAGTCGGCAATGAGCAGTTCTTC.

This chain links TRBV14 with TRBJ2-1; D is possibly TRBD2 (5 bases). This CDR3 is built from 17 residues. The V end was cut by 0 bases, the J end by 7 bases, with 19 bases between. Germline values: CDR1 SGHDN, CDR2 FVKESK. CDR3 residues: CASSQDRLAGGINEQFF. The CDR3 region has the DNA TGTGCCAGCAGCCAAGATCGGCTAGCCGGTGGTATAAATGAGCAGTTCTTC.

J is TRBJ2-4 and V is TRBV6-6, with D perhaps matching TRBD2 (6 bases). Trimming pared 10 bases from V and 9 bases from J, leaving 19 bases between. CDR3 size: 13 residues. CDR1 is MNHNY and CDR2 is SVGAGI in the germline V gene (reference sequence). The DNA for the CDR3 is TGTGCCACCACGGGGGACGGGATGGGCATTCAGTACTTC. Translated, it gives CATTGDGMGIQYF.

This rearrangement joins TRBV21-1 to TRBJ2-3; the table's D call, TRBD1, has no DNA check behind it. TRBV21-1 is noted as a pseudogene. The length of the CDR3 is 19 residues. This CDR3 reads CASSKAMPGDRTPTDTQYF. The CDR3 DNA follows: TGTGCCAGCAGCAAAGCGATGCCTGGGGACAGGACACCCACAGATACGCAGTATTTT.

The J gene is TRBJ1-3, the V gene TRBV11-2; 8 bases match TRBD1. This CDR3 has 16 amino acids. The V segment lost 3 bases and the J segment 0 bases; nucleotides outside the gene matches: 4. Germline lookup yields CDR1 SGHAT and CDR2 FQNNGV. CDR3 DNA: TGTGCCAGCAGCTTGGACAGGGTTGTCTCTGGAAACACCATATATTTT. Its translation is CASSLDRVVSGNTIYF.

Details on this clone: The same CDR3 arises from other DNA sequences in this sample as well. V usage is TRBV6-5 and J usage is TRBJ2-7, with 7 bases lining up with TRBD2. Germline assignment: CDR1 MNHEY and CDR2 SVGAGI. This CDR3 contains 15 residues. V dropped 0 bases and J dropped 2; count of bases not matched to a gene: 4. The CDR3 sequence: CASSYSGGRTYEQYF. The CDR3 DNA reads TGTGCCAGCAGTTACTCGGGAGGGCGAACCTACGAGCAGTACTTC.

This clone was counted a single time. CDR3 amino acids: CASSVAARLNTEAFF. CDR3 nucleotide sequence: TGTGCCAGCAGCGTAGCCGCACGGTTGAACACTGAAGCTTTCTTT. The J gene is TRBJ1-1, the V gene TRBV9, with no clear D. V was cut by 0 bases and J by 0 bases, with 9 bases left in between. Germline values: CDR1 SGDLS, CDR2 YYNGEE. The CDR3 spans 15 residues.

This clone was seen just once. The chain couples TRBV4-3 to TRBJ1-1, with 7 positions matching TRBD1. Germline assignment: CDR1 LGHNA and CDR2 YSLEER. V lost 2 bases to trimming and J lost 5 bases; unmatched junction nucleotides: 20. The CDR3 has 19 residues. The CDR3 coding sequence is TGCGCCAGCAGCCAAACCCGGGGGACAGCGTCGCCCTCCGGGACTGAAGCTTTCTTT. This gives the protein CASSQTRGTASPSGTEAFF.

J is TRBJ1-5 and V is TRBV18, with 10 positions matching TRBD1. The trim removed 4 bases at V and 3 bases at J, leaving 3 bases unmatched. This CDR3 has 15 residues. Germline CDR1 reads KGHSH; CDR2 reads LQKENI. The CDR3 is CASSLGTGDNQPQHF. CDR3 bases: TGTGCCAGCTCACTCGGGACAGGGGACAATCAGCCCCAGCATTTT.

This clone was seen a handful of times. V is TRBV11-2 and J is TRBJ2-1; TRBD1 aligns across 8 bases. This CDR3 is built from 14 residues. The germline V gene encodes CDR1 SGHAT and CDR2 FQNNGV. V lost 6 bases and J lost 7; bases outside the gene matches: 8. CDR3 bases: TGTGCCAGCAGGCGGACAGGGTGGAAAAATGAGCAGTTCTTC. Encoded protein: CASRRTGWKNEQFF.

This clone occurred a few times. This sequence joins TRBV28 and TRBJ1-5; D is undetermined. CDR1 and CDR2 (germline): MDHEN, SYDVKM. V was shortened by 3 bases and J by 1 base, with 4 bases between the two germline ends. The CDR3 loop spans 13 amino acids. CDR3 amino acids: CASSFRSNQPQHF. The CDR3 region has the DNA TGTGCCAGCAGTTTCCGGAGCAATCAGCCCCAGCATTTT.

This chain links TRBV30 with TRBJ2-5; TRBD2 might be the D (6 bases). The DNA end is a closer match to TRBJ2-7, so the J assignment may be wrong. The CDR3 contains 11 residues. Germline V gives CDR1 GTSNPN, CDR2 SVGIG (reference sequence). The CDR3, as DNA: TGTGCCTGGAGTCGGGGGAGCGAGCAGTACTTC. Amino acids: CAWSRGSEQYF.

The chain links TRBV11-1 to TRBJ1-1; 8 nucleotides line up with TRBD1. This CDR3 region has 15 residues. Germline lookup yields CDR1 SGHAT and CDR2 FQDESV (reference sequence). V trimming: 5 bases; J trimming: 1 base; junction bases outside the gene matches: 6. CDR3 sequence: CASSTPGQGNTEAFF. The CDR3 DNA sequence: TGTGCCAGCAGCACTCCCGGACAGGGGAACACTGAAGCTTTCTTT. Full variable domain (missing parts from reference TRBV11-1 and TRBJ1-1): EAEVAQSPRYKITEKSQAVAFWCDPISGHATLYWYRQILGQGPELLVQFQDESVVDDSQLPKDRFSAERLKGVDSTLKIQPAELGDSAMYLCASSTPGQGNTEAFFGQGTRLTVV.

Only one count was recorded for this clone. This chain links TRBV27 with TRBJ1-6, with D perhaps matching TRBD1 (5 bases). The germline gives CDR1 MNHEY, CDR2 SMNVEV (reference sequence). This CDR3 region has 16 residues. Trimming pared 3 bases from V and 4 bases from J, leaving 13 bases between. The CDR3, as DNA: TGTGCCAGCAGTTTCGGTCTGGGACTGTATAATTCACCCCTCCACTTT. Translating gives CASSFGLGLYNSPLHF.

This clone was seen only a few times. The chain uses TRBV2 and TRBJ1-4; D possibly corresponds to TRBD1 (6 bases). This CDR3 comprises 14 residues. Germline CDR1 reads SNHLY; CDR2 reads FYNNEI. The V gene lost 6 bases and the J gene lost 6 bases, with 14 bases spanning the gap. CDR3 in amino acids: CASSKGGTYEKLFF. As DNA, the CDR3 is TGTGCCAGCAGCAAAGGGGGAACATATGAAAAACTGTTTTTT.